The clone carrying this T cell receptor beta chain turned up a few times. Its antigen is not identified. This sample was included in a study of T cell responses to AZD1222 COVID-19 vaccine. The study's findings and limits: Reportedly, nearly half of unique spike TCRs recognized epitopes outside B.1.351/B.1.1.7 mutations. The sample set comprised mostly white British donors with more females, and clonal diversity was possibly underestimated. Baseline seropositives among AZD1222 recipients totaled only five to seven.

Trimming took 2 bases from V and 0 from J, leaving 11 bases between them. The CDR3 runs to 15 residues. Looked up from germline, CDR1 is LGHNA and CDR2 is YNFKEQ. Measured with immunoSEQ multiplex PCR; TCRdb has only the in-frame clones, and not every one. The repertoire holds 140,000 to 150,000 clones, with under 95% as singletons. Material: peripheral blood, obtained on day 0 of AZD1222 vaccination. The chain employs TRBV4-2 and TRBJ2-7, with D perhaps assigned TRBD1 or TRBD2 (6 bases each). The origin of this receptor is an adult in good health. Here the CDR3 DNA reads TGTGCCAGCAGCCAAATGAGGGGGGTCTCCTACGAGCAGTACTTC. Translating it yields CASSQMRGVSYEQYF.